This TCR beta chain was recorded in a study of Graves' ophthalmopathy and Graves' hyperthyroidism. A few counts support this clonotype. Antigen: not known. Amplified material comprised TCR beta CDR3 regions derived from RNA transcripts. Scientists carried out first-round RT-PCR using HTBI primers and then a second-round multiplex PCR. TCRdb itself ran the multiplex PCR reads through MiXCR, one entry per CDR3 protein. The data contain about 740,000 distinct CDR3 sequences, approximately 40% of them seen just once; the ten biggest clones take up 44%. Ophthalmopathy in the donors was of moderate-to-severe activity, with CAS ≥3, NOSPECS ≥4 and duration under 3 months. PBMCs were isolated from an approximately 10 ml sample of fresh peripheral blood. Findings and caveats of the study: Blood contained most expanded thyroid clonotypes exceeding 0.001 frequency.

The J segment lost 8 bases and the V segment lost 7 bases, leaving 8 bases of the junction unmatched. CDR3 length: 14 residues. Germline V gene data show CDR1 as MNHNS and CDR2 as SASEGT. This sequence joins TRBV6-1 and TRBJ1-2, with 12 nucleotides matching TRBD1. This receptor was obtained from an adult man with Graves' ophthalmopathy. Sequences were obtained from peripheral blood. The CDR3 region has the DNA TGTGCCAGCACCATGGGACAGGGGGCGGTCGGCTACACCTTC. Its translation is CASTMGQGAVGYTF.